These T cell receptor beta chains were read from a single sample in a study of long-term antiretroviral therapy in people with HIV. The method was immunoSEQ multiplex PCR; TCRdb's version includes in-frame clones alone and lacks a portion of them. The sample records around 21,000 clones, 80% to 90% being singletons. The source was unsorted PBMCs, collected 2.1 years after starting antiretroviral therapy. The receptor source for this set is a young man with HIV. Both conserved end residues are part of each CDR3. A D gene is named only where the DNA matches it firmly. Clone size is not always given. Where it is, it says once, few, many or a class for expanded clones.

j_gene: TRBJ1-2
abundance: -
v_gene: TRBV5-6
d_gene: -
CDR3aa: CASSSGDSYYGYTF
CDR3nt: TGTGCCAGCAGCAGCGGGGACTCCTACTATGGCTACACCTTC

j_gene: TRBJ2-2
abundance: -
v_gene: TRBV9
d_gene: -
CDR3aa: CASSVGGRSTGELFF
CDR3nt: TGTGCCAGCAGCGTGGGGGGGCGCAGCACCGGGGAGCTGTTTTTT

j_gene: TRBJ1-4
abundance: -
v_gene: TRBV19
d_gene: -
CDR3aa: CASTVDGGEKLFF
CDR3nt: TGTGCCAGTACCGTGGACGGTGGTGAAAAACTGTTTTTT

j_gene: TRBJ1-3
abundance: -
v_gene: TRBV5-6
d_gene: -
CDR3aa: CASNSGNTIYF
CDR3nt: TGTGCCAGCAACTCTGGAAACACCATATATTTT

j_gene: TRBJ1-2
abundance: -
v_gene: TRBV4-2
d_gene: TRBD1
CDR3aa: CASSQDRGQGALGYTF
CDR3nt: TGTGCCAGCAGCCAAGATCGAGGGCAGGGGGCGTTAGGCTACACCTTC

j_gene: TRBJ1-4
abundance: -
v_gene: TRBV2
d_gene: -
CDR3aa: CASKQGDLDEKLFF
CDR3nt: TGTGCCAGCAAGCAAGGGGATTTGGATGAAAAACTGTTTTTT

j_gene: TRBJ2-7
abundance: -
v_gene: TRBV11-2
d_gene: TRBD2
CDR3aa: CASSAGGSWGEQYF
CDR3nt: TGTGCCAGCAGCGCCGGGGGGTCGTGGGGAGAGCAGTACTTC

j_gene: TRBJ2-5
abundance: -
v_gene: TRBV5-8
d_gene: TRBD1
CDR3aa: CASSHGTVEETQYF
CDR3nt: TGTGCCAGCAGCCACGGGACAGTTGAGGAGACCCAGTACTTC

j_gene: TRBJ2-7
abundance: once
v_gene: TRBV6-1
d_gene: -
CDR3aa: CASSPGEGYEQYF
CDR3nt: TGTGCCAGCAGTCCAGGTGAGGGTTACGAGCAGTACTTC

j_gene: TRBJ2-2
abundance: -
v_gene: TRBV10-3
d_gene: -
CDR3aa: CAIRGEEANTGELFF
CDR3nt: TGTGCCATCAGGGGCGAGGAAGCCAACACCGGGGAGCTGTTTTTT

j_gene: TRBJ2-7
abundance: -
v_gene: TRBV16
d_gene: -
CDR3aa: CASSYRLYEQYF
CDR3nt: TGTGCCAGCAGCTACAGGCTCTACGAGCAGTACTTC

j_gene: TRBJ1-6
abundance: -
v_gene: TRBV11-2
d_gene: -
CDR3aa: CASSLTAGLDSPLHF
CDR3nt: TGTGCCAGCAGCTTAACCGCAGGTTTGGATTCACCCCTCCACTTT

j_gene: TRBJ2-7
abundance: -
v_gene: TRBV2
d_gene: TRBD2
CDR3aa: CASIGAGLAERYF
CDR3nt: TGTGCCAGCATCGGAGCGGGACTAGCGGAACGGTACTTC

j_gene: TRBJ1-5
abundance: -
v_gene: TRBV6-5
d_gene: -
CDR3aa: CASSYTVSNQPQHF
CDR3nt: TGTGCCAGCAGTTACACAGTTTCCAATCAGCCCCAGCATTTT

j_gene: TRBJ2-7
abundance: -
v_gene: TRBV5-6
d_gene: TRBD1
CDR3aa: CASSWSGTEYEQYF
CDR3nt: TGTGCCAGCAGCTGGTCCGGGACAGAGTACGAGCAGTACTTC

j_gene: TRBJ2-5
abundance: -
v_gene: TRBV5-1
d_gene: -
CDR3aa: CASSLGVGESTQYF
CDR3nt: TGCGCCAGCAGCTTGGGGGTCGGGGAATCGACCCAGTACTTC

j_gene: TRBJ1-2
abundance: few
v_gene: TRBV7-9
d_gene: -
CDR3aa: CASTSVGSGYTF
CDR3nt: TGTGCCAGCACCTCGGTTGGGTCTGGCTACACCTTC

j_gene: TRBJ2-7
abundance: -
v_gene: TRBV19
d_gene: -
CDR3aa: CASRGDRDGTYEQYF
CDR3nt: TGTGCCAGTAGAGGGGACCGAGACGGGACCTACGAGCAGTACTTC

j_gene: TRBJ1-2
abundance: -
v_gene: TRBV19
d_gene: -
CDR3aa: CASTRGQNYGYTF
CDR3nt: TGTGCCAGCACCAGGGGACAAAACTATGGCTACACCTTC

j_gene: TRBJ2-7
abundance: -
v_gene: TRBV7-6
d_gene: TRBD2
CDR3aa: CASSLGGTSGRSYEQYF
CDR3nt: TGTGCCAGCAGCTTAGGGGGGACTAGCGGGAGATCCTACGAGCAGTACTTC

j_gene: TRBJ2-6
abundance: -
v_gene: TRBV14
d_gene: -
CDR3aa: CASSQDGGRMYSGANVLTF
CDR3nt: TGTGCCAGCAGCCAAGATGGGGGACGGATGTACTCTGGGGCCAACGTCCTGACTTTC

j_gene: TRBJ1-1
abundance: -
v_gene: TRBV5-5
d_gene: -
CDR3aa: CASSLVSYTEAFF
CDR3nt: TGTGCCAGCAGCTTGGTATCCTACACTGAAGCTTTCTTT

j_gene: TRBJ2-1
abundance: -
v_gene: TRBV29-1
d_gene: -
CDR3aa: CSVEWGEEQFF
CDR3nt: TGCAGCGTTGAATGGGGGGAGGAGCAGTTCTTC

j_gene: TRBJ1-1
abundance: few
v_gene: TRBV7-9
d_gene: TRBD1
CDR3aa: CASSRDRDTEAFF
CDR3nt: TGTGCCAGCAGCCGTGACAGGGACACTGAAGCTTTCTTT

j_gene: TRBJ2-7
abundance: few
v_gene: TRBV29-1
d_gene: TRBD2
CDR3aa: CSVGGLASGSSYEQYF
CDR3nt: TGCAGCGTTGGTGGTCTTGCTAGCGGGAGCTCCTACGAGCAGTACTTC

j_gene: TRBJ2-7
abundance: -
v_gene: TRBV7-6
d_gene: -
CDR3aa: CASSLTDRHYEQYF
CDR3nt: TGTGCCAGCAGCTTGACCGACAGGCACTACGAGCAGTACTTC

j_gene: TRBJ2-3
abundance: -
v_gene: TRBV9
d_gene: -
CDR3aa: CASSVVGRDGDTQYF
CDR3nt: TGTGCCAGCAGCGTAGTAGGCAGGGATGGAGATACGCAGTATTTT

j_gene: TRBJ2-3
abundance: -
v_gene: TRBV9
d_gene: TRBD2
CDR3aa: CASSVAGGPDTQYF
CDR3nt: TGTGCCAGCAGCGTGGCGGGAGGGCCCGATACGCAGTATTTT

j_gene: TRBJ1-1
abundance: -
v_gene: TRBV9
d_gene: -
CDR3aa: CASSRDQGAEAFF
CDR3nt: TGTGCCAGCAGCCGCGACCAAGGCGCTGAAGCTTTCTTT

j_gene: TRBJ1-1
abundance: -
v_gene: TRBV4-2
d_gene: -
CDR3aa: CASSPYPMLNTEAFF
CDR3nt: TGTGCCAGCAGCCCCTACCCAATGCTGAACACTGAAGCTTTCTTT

j_gene: TRBJ2-7
abundance: -
v_gene: TRBV6-5
d_gene: TRBD1
CDR3aa: CASSYQGATYEQYF
CDR3nt: TGTGCCAGCAGTTACCAGGGGGCAACCTACGAGCAGTACTTC

j_gene: TRBJ2-2
abundance: -
v_gene: TRBV4-2
d_gene: TRBD2
CDR3aa: CASSQDGLAGSLTGELFF
CDR3nt: TGTGCCAGCAGCCAAGATGGGCTAGCGGGTTCACTCACCGGGGAGCTGTTTTTT

j_gene: TRBJ2-7
abundance: -
v_gene: TRBV11-2
d_gene: TRBD1
CDR3aa: CASSLDRGTYEQYF
CDR3nt: TGTGCCAGCAGCTTGGACAGGGGGACCTACGAGCAGTACTTC

j_gene: TRBJ2-1
abundance: -
v_gene: TRBV9
d_gene: -
CDR3aa: CASSAGDSAFDEQFF
CDR3nt: TGTGCCAGCAGCGCCGGGGACTCCGCCTTCGATGAGCAGTTCTTC

j_gene: TRBJ2-7
abundance: -
v_gene: TRBV2
d_gene: TRBD2
CDR3aa: CASSVASGGSYEQYF
CDR3nt: TGTGCCAGCAGTGTGGCGAGCGGGGGCTCCTACGAGCAGTACTTC

j_gene: TRBJ2-7
abundance: few
v_gene: TRBV30
d_gene: TRBD1
CDR3aa: CAQIAGTGDKQYF
CDR3nt: TGTGCTCAAATTGCCGGGACAGGGGACAAGCAGTACTTC

j_gene: TRBJ1-3
abundance: -
v_gene: TRBV4-2
d_gene: TRBD1
CDR3aa: CASSQSLGQGRNTIYF
CDR3nt: TGTGCCAGCAGCCAGAGCTTGGGACAGGGACGAAACACCATATATTTT

j_gene: TRBJ1-2
abundance: once
v_gene: TRBV6-5
d_gene: -
CDR3aa: CASSSGVPYGYTF
CDR3nt: TGTGCCAGCAGCTCAGGGGTCCCCTATGGCTACACCTTC

j_gene: TRBJ2-6
abundance: -
v_gene: TRBV12-5
d_gene: -
CDR3aa: CASGLSSSGRRAGANVLTF
CDR3nt: TGTGCTAGTGGTTTGTCGTCATCGGGACGGAGAGCTGGGGCCAACGTCCTGACTTTC

j_gene: TRBJ1-1
abundance: -
v_gene: TRBV7-3
d_gene: -
CDR3aa: CASSLRGNTEAFF
CDR3nt: TGTGCCAGCAGCTTACGGGGGAACACTGAAGCTTTCTTT

j_gene: TRBJ2-6
abundance: -
v_gene: TRBV7-3
d_gene: -
CDR3aa: CASRPSGANVLTF
CDR3nt: TGTGCCAGCCGGCCCTCTGGGGCCAACGTCCTGACTTTC

j_gene: TRBJ2-7
abundance: once
v_gene: TRBV9
d_gene: TRBD2
CDR3aa: CASSLGLADSYEQYF
CDR3nt: TGTGCCAGCAGCTTGGGACTAGCGGATTCCTACGAGCAGTACTTC

j_gene: TRBJ2-1
abundance: -
v_gene: TRBV4-3
d_gene: -
CDR3aa: CASSQELVPTEQFF
CDR3nt: TGCGCCAGCAGCCAAGAACTAGTCCCGACTGAGCAGTTCTTC

j_gene: TRBJ2-7
abundance: -
v_gene: TRBV20-1
d_gene: TRBD2
CDR3aa: CGGGEQYF
CDR3nt: TGCGGGGGGGGCGAGCAGTACTTC

j_gene: TRBJ2-7
abundance: -
v_gene: TRBV6-1
d_gene: -
CDR3aa: CATKLGRNYEQYF
CDR3nt: TGTGCCACCAAGTTGGGACGGAACTACGAGCAGTACTTC